The 27 T cell receptor beta chains below all came from one sample that was sequenced in a study of blood T cell repertoires in COVID-19. Assay: immunoSEQ multiplex PCR; the TCRdb copy retains only in-frame clones and omits some. The data hold approximately 230,000 clones, with roughly 80% observed a single time. The sequenced sample consisted of peripheral blood. The receptors originated from a man older than 75 with acute or convalescent COVID-19.

This clone occurred a few times. V gene TRBV5-1 combines with J gene TRBJ1-2; perhaps TRBD1 as D (5 bases). V was cut by 6 bases and J by 4 bases, with 10 bases left in between. The CDR3 is made up of 12 amino acids. CDR1 is SGHRS and CDR2 is YFSETQ in the germline V gene. In DNA form, the CDR3 reads TGCGCCAGCACCTACGACAGCTATGGCTACACCTTC. As protein: CASTYDSYGYTF.

V gene TRBV7-2 combines with J gene TRBJ2-1; D is ambiguous. Germline V CDR1 and CDR2: SGHTA, FQGNSA. Trimming shortened V by 1 base and J by 4 bases, and 14 bases separated the two germline ends. The CDR3 is 16 residues long. CDR3 amino acids: CASSLGVGFRYNEQFF. The CDR3 bases are TGTGCCAGCAGCTTAGGGGTCGGGTTTAGGTACAATGAGCAGTTCTTC.

The CDR3 DNA sequence: TGTGCCAGCATTTCCCGGGACACTGGTGAAGCTTTCTTT. This encodes CASISRDTGEAFF. The gene calls are TRBV6-5 and TRBJ1-1; D is possibly TRBD1 (6 bases). Trimming stripped 7 bases from V and 7 bases from J, with 16 bases between. CDR3 size: 13 residues. From germline, CDR1 is MNHEY and CDR2 SVGAGI.

CDR3 coding DNA: TGTGCCACCAGTGACCCGGGACAGCTTGGAAACACCATATATTTT. Translating it yields CATSDPGQLGNTIYF. The chain is built from TRBV24-1 and TRBJ1-3; TRBD1 matches at 7 bases. V was clipped by 4 bases and J by 3 bases; unmatched bases: 5. Germline-derived CDR1 and CDR2 are KGHDR and SFDVKD. The CDR3 consists of 15 residues.

The J gene is TRBJ1-6, the V gene TRBV11-2; D is uncertain. CDR1 and CDR2 from the germline V gene are SGHAT and FQNNGV. CDR3 size: 12 residues. The V and J ends lost 4 bases and 11 bases respectively, with 9 bases between them. This chain's CDR3 is CASSSNGPPLHF. DNA of the CDR3: TGTGCCAGCAGCTCTAATGGTCCACCCCTCCACTTT.

The J gene is TRBJ2-3, the V gene TRBV6-1; D gene uncertain. Germline V gene lookup returns CDR1 MNHNS and CDR2 SASEGT. The V gene lost 2 bases and the J gene lost 6 bases, with 6 bases spanning the gap. CDR3 length: 12 residues. The DNA of the CDR3 is TGTGCCAGCAGTGAATTCTACGATACGCAGTATTTT. Its translation is CASSEFYDTQYF.

This clone was seen only a few times. The chain links TRBV10-3 to TRBJ2-7; no clear D gene. The CDR3 runs to 14 residues. V lost 0 bases and J lost 4, with 10 bases in between. Germline-derived CDR1 and CDR2 are ENHRY and SYGVKD. The CDR3 sequence: CAISESSPLYEQYF. CDR3 coding DNA: TGTGCCATCAGTGAGTCTTCCCCACTTTACGAGCAGTACTTC.

This chain connects TRBV7-2 to TRBJ2-1, with TRBD2 matching 10 bases. The CDR3 consists of 17 residues. V shed 3 bases and J 7 bases; nucleotides not matched to a gene: 12. Per germline, CDR1 SGHTA and CDR2 FQGNSA. CDR3 region: CASSFLGWASGRNEQFF. CDR3 coding DNA: TGTGCCAGCAGCTTTCTGGGGTGGGCTAGCGGGAGAAATGAGCAGTTCTTC.

This clone showed up just once. The sample has other DNA sequences that encode this CDR3 too. This chain links TRBV6-5 with TRBJ1-5, with D unresolved. Germline-derived CDR1 and CDR2 are MNHEY and SVGAGI. Between the trimmed V and J ends, which lost 0 bases and 0 bases, there was a span of 9 bases. This CDR3 is built from 16 residues. For the CDR3, the DNA is TGTGCCAGCAGTTACTCTGGGCCTTATAGCAATCAGCCCCAGCATTTT. The encoded protein is CASSYSGPYSNQPQHF.

The chain uses TRBV19 and TRBJ1-1, with 7 bases identical to TRBD1. The junction had 16 bases not matched to a gene; V was cut back by 9 bases and J by 0 bases. CDR3 size: 17 residues. Germline V lookup: CDR1 LNHDA, CDR2 SQIVND (reference sequence). Here the CDR3 reads CASHRRGLFALNTEAFF. The CDR3 nucleotides read TGTGCCAGCCACCGTAGGGGGCTTTTCGCCCTGAACACTGAAGCTTTCTTT.

This clone has a handful of counts. The chain employs TRBV27 and TRBJ2-1; 10 bases match TRBD2. Germline values: CDR1 MNHEY, CDR2 SMNVEV (reference sequence). Trimming removed 5 bases from V and 4 bases from J; junction bases left unmatched: 8. The CDR3 spans 16 residues. CDR3 nucleotide sequence: TGTGCCAGCAGTCCGTTCGTAGCGGGGGGTTACAATGAGCAGTTCTTC. Protein sequence: CASSPFVAGGYNEQFF.

The chain couples TRBV5-4 to TRBJ1-2; D gene uncertain. CDR1 and CDR2 from the germline V gene are SGHNT and YYREEE (reference sequence). This CDR3 is 14 amino acids long. V lost 0 bases to trimming and J lost 4 bases, with 10 bases between them. The DNA of the CDR3 is TGTGCCAGCAGCTTGGGAGAACTAACCTATGGCTACACCTTC. Protein: CASSLGELTYGYTF.

This rearrangement joins TRBV5-1 to TRBJ2-2; TRBD1 matches at 9 bases. Trimming at V came to 2 bases and at J to 6 bases, leaving 2 bases not matched to a gene. The CDR3 sequence is 14 residues long. Germline V gene sequence: CDR1 SGHRS, CDR2 YFSETQ. The CDR3 nucleotides are TGCGCCAGCAGCTTACGGACAGGGGCCGGGGAGCTGTTTTTT. Protein sequence: CASSLRTGAGELFF.

V is TRBV24-1 and J is TRBJ2-2, with TRBD1 matching 10 bases. Germline V CDR1 and CDR2: KGHDR, SFDVKD. V lost 4 bases to trimming and J lost 7 bases; unmatched junction nucleotides: 8. CDR3 length: 16 residues. CDR3 bases: TGTGCCACCAGTGACCTCTGGACAGGGGGTAGCGGGGAGCTGTTTTTT. Translation gives CATSDLWTGGSGELFF.

The chain carries TRBV4-1 and TRBJ1-2; TRBD1 is a possible D gene (5 bases). This CDR3 contains 15 residues. Per germline, CDR1 MGHRA and CDR2 YSYEKL. The V end lost 0 bases, the J end lost 5 bases, and 13 bases lay between the germline ends. CDR3 loop: CASSQESTASYGYTF. CDR3 DNA: TGCGCCAGCAGCCAAGAATCGACAGCGTCGTATGGCTACACCTTC.

This clone was detected only a few times. The rearrangement joins TRBV18 to TRBJ1-4; perhaps TRBD1 as D (6 bases). Germline V gives CDR1 KGHSH, CDR2 LQKENI. The CDR3 length is 15 residues. The V end was cut by 2 bases, the J end by 5 bases, with 12 bases between. The CDR3 spells CASSPNGQSNEKLFF. The CDR3 bases are TGTGCCAGCTCACCAAACGGACAGTCAAATGAAAAACTGTTTTTT. Full variable domain (rest looked up from reference TRBV18 and TRBJ1-4): NAGVMQNPRHLVRRRGQEARLRCSPMKGHSHVYWYRQLPEEGLKFMVYLQKENIIDESGMPKERFSAEFPKEGPSILRIQQVVRGDSAAYFCASSPNGQSNEKLFFGSGTQLSVL.

This CDR3 reads CASSEDGDISYEQYF. As DNA, the CDR3 is TGCGCCAGCAGTGAAGATGGGGACATCTCCTACGAGCAGTACTTC. The chain couples TRBV10-2 to TRBJ2-7, with a tentative D call TRBD1 (6 bases). With 3 bases removed from V and 0 bases from J, the gap between germline ends came to 12 bases. The CDR3 sequence is 15 residues long. Germline CDR1 WSHSY, CDR2 SAAADI.

The chain recombines TRBV6-6 with TRBJ2-3; D perhaps matches TRBD1 (6 bases). V was cut by 2 bases and J by 3 bases, with 12 bases left in between. The germline V gene has CDR1 MNHNY and CDR2 SVGAGI (reference sequence). The CDR3 loop spans 15 amino acids. This chain's CDR3 is CASSYVGTQTDTQYF. The DNA of the CDR3 is TGTGCCAGCAGTTACGTCGGGACACAGACAGATACGCAGTATTTT.

CDR3: CASSVFQGSTDTQYF. DNA of the CDR3: TGTGCCAGCAGCGTATTTCAAGGGAGTACAGATACGCAGTATTTT. The chain uses TRBV9 and TRBJ2-3, with D possibly being TRBD2 (5 bases). This CDR3 spans 15 amino acids. Trimming pared 1 base from V and 3 bases from J, leaving 12 bases between. Germline assignment: CDR1 SGDLS and CDR2 YYNGEE.

The V and J genes are TRBV7-6 and TRBJ1-6, with D hard to call. CDR1 SGHVS and CDR2 FNYEAQ come from the germline V gene. The CDR3 length is 15 residues. Trimming removed 5 bases at V and 7 bases at J, with 15 bases between. For the CDR3, the DNA is TGTGCCAGCAGCCTACGCGGGGTTGAGAATTCACCCCTCCACTTT. The encoded protein is CASSLRGVENSPLHF.

V usage is TRBV2 and J usage is TRBJ2-6, with 9 bases identical to TRBD1. The CDR3 sequence is 17 residues long. Germline V CDR1 and CDR2: SNHLY, FYNNEI. Losses at the gene ends were 4 bases for V and 0 bases for J; bases not matched to a gene: 4. CDR3 sequence: CASSAGTGFSGANVLTF. Here the CDR3 DNA reads TGTGCCAGCAGTGCCGGGACAGGGTTCTCTGGGGCCAACGTCCTGACTTTC.

This clone appeared a single time. The chain carries TRBV27 and TRBJ1-5, with 7 bases matching TRBD1. The CDR3 spans 15 residues. Germline V gives CDR1 MNHEY, CDR2 SMNVEV (reference sequence). J lost 4 bases, V lost 3 bases, and 6 bases had no gene match. In DNA, the CDR3 is TGTGCCAGCAGTTTCACCTCAGGGGGTAATCAGCCCCAGCATTTT. It encodes CASSFTSGGNQPQHF.

This clone occurred once. The chain has TRBV2 and TRBJ1-6, with D perhaps TRBD1 (5 bases). CDR3 length: 13 amino acids. The germline gives CDR1 SNHLY, CDR2 FYNNEI. Trimming shortened V by 7 bases and J by 12 bases, and 16 bases separated the two germline ends. The CDR3 sequence is CASTTGLPKPLHF. The CDR3 DNA reads TGTGCCAGCACTACGGGACTTCCTAAACCCCTCCACTTT.

The chain joins TRBV18 to TRBJ1-4; 7 bases line up with TRBD1. The CDR3 has 15 amino acids. CDR1 is KGHSH, CDR2 LQKENI, per germline. Trimming took 6 bases from V and 3 from J; bases not matched to a gene: 7. As DNA, the CDR3 is TGTGCCAGCTCCAAGACCCAGGGGGCTAATGAAAAACTGTTTTTT. As protein: CASSKTQGANEKLFF. Full variable domain (outside the CDR3, taken from reference TRBV18 and TRBJ1-4): NAGVMQNPRHLVRRRGQEARLRCSPMKGHSHVYWYRQLPEEGLKFMVYLQKENIIDESGMPKERFSAEFPKEGPSILRIQQVVRGDSAAYFCASSKTQGANEKLFFGSGTQLSVL.

The chain has TRBV19 and TRBJ2-7, with 11 bases aligning to TRBD1. CDR3 length equals 19 residues. The ends lost 4 bases at V and 1 base at J; junction bases unmatched: 15. Germline V lookup: CDR1 LNHDA, CDR2 SQIVND (reference sequence). CDR3 protein: CASSTHPTTGTGGSYEQYF. The CDR3 DNA is TGTGCCAGTAGTACCCACCCAACTACCGGGACAGGGGGTTCCTACGAGCAGTACTTC.

The chain links TRBV28 to TRBJ2-7, with D possibly TRBD2 on 5 matching bases. This CDR3 region has 14 residues. The V gene lost 4 bases and the J gene lost 3 bases, with 13 bases spanning the gap. Germline V gene data show CDR1 as MDHEN and CDR2 as SYDVKM. The CDR3 is CASSSPGIRYEQYF. In DNA form, the CDR3 reads TGTGCCAGCAGTTCCCCCGGGATACGCTACGAGCAGTACTTC.

The rearrangement uses TRBV5-4 and TRBJ1-1; 12 bases are a match to TRBD1. This CDR3 comprises 17 residues. The germline V gene encodes CDR1 SGHNT and CDR2 YYREEE (reference sequence). The V and J ends lost 3 bases and 6 bases, in that order; junction bases with no gene match: 12. Here the CDR3 DNA reads TGTGCCAGCAGCTGGGGGGGACAGGGGGCGCCGGTCTCTGAAGCTTTCTTT. Protein product: CASSWGGQGAPVSEAFF.